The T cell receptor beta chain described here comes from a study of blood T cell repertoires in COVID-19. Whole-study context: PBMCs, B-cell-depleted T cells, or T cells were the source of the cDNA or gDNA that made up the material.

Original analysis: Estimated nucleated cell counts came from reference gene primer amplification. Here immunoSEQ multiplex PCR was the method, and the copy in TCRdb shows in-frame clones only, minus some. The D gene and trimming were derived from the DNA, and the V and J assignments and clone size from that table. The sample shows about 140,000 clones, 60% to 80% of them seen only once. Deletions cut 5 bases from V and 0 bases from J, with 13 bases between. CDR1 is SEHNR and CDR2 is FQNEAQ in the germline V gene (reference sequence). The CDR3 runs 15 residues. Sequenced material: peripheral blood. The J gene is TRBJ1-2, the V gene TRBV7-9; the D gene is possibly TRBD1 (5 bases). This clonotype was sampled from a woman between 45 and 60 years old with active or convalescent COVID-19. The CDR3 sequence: CASSGGLSTNYGYTF. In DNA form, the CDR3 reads TGTGCCAGCAGCGGGGGACTGTCCACTAACTATGGCTACACCTTC.